This T cell receptor beta chain comes out of a study of T cell repertoires in cytomegalovirus infection. Study results and limitations: Using cumulative public TCR beta family frequency, the authors identified those who carried CMV together with the relevant HLA.

The germline V gene has CDR1 SGHAT and CDR2 FQDESV (reference sequence). The CDR3 sequence is 19 residues long. V was cut by 5 bases and J by 0 bases, with 25 bases left in between. TCRdb re-called the reads with MiXCR, one entry per CDR3 protein. The table lists nearly 550,000 distinct CDR3 sequences, about 15% of them singletons. This clonotype was counted at least ten times. Its target is unknown. The sequenced sample was CD8+ T cells from PBMCs. The sequence came from a human donor in good health (CMV status not recorded). Some clones in this sample may be carry-over from other donors' samples. The V call is TRBV11-1, the J call TRBJ1-1; TRBD1 is a possible D gene (5 bases). The CDR3 sequence: CASSPISTGPFRMNTEAFF. The CDR3 nucleotides are TGTGCCAGCAGCCCGATATCCACGGGACCCTTTAGGATGAACACTGAAGCTTTCTTT.